This T cell receptor (beta chain) appears in the sequencing data of a study of technical replicates of blood from a handful of donors. Trimming stripped 4 bases from V and 3 bases from J, with 16 bases between. This CDR3 contains 15 residues. Germline V CDR1 and CDR2: LGHNA, YSLEER. Sequencing used immunoSEQ multiplex PCR; TCRdb keeps in-frame clones, though not all of them. Among more than 75,000 clones listed, almost 97% were seen once. The TCR sequence derives from a human donor in good health. The chain recombines TRBV4-3 with TRBJ2-7, with a weak D call TRBD1 (6 bases). Sequencing used T cells isolated from PBMCs. This CDR3 reads CASSPIRGAFYEQYF. The CDR3 DNA reads as TGCGCCAGCAGCCCTATCAGGGGAGCCTTCTACGAGCAGTACTTC.